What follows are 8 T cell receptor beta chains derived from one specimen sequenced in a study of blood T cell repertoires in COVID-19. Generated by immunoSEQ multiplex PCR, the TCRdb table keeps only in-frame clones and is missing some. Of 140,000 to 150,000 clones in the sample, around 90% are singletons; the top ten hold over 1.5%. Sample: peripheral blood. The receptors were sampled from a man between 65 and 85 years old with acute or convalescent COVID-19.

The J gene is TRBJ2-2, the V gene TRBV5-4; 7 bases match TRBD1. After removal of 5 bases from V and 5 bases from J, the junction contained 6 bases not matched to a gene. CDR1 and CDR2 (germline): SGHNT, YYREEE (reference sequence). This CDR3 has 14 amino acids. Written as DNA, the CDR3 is TGTGCCAGCAGTAACAGGGGTACGACCGGGGAGCTGTTTTTT. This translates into CASSNRGTTGELFF. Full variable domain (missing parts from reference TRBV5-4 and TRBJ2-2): ETGVTQSPTHLIKTRGQQVTLRCSSQSGHNTVSWYQQALGQGPQFIFQYYREEENGRGNFPPRFSGLQFPNYSSELNVNALELDDSALYLCASSNRGTTGELFFGEGSRLTVL.

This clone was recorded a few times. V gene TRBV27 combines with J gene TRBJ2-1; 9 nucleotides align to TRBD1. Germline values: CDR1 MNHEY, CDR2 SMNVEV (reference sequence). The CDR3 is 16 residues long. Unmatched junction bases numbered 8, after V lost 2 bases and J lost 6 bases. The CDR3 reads CASSLRDRVPANEQFF. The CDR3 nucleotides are TGTGCCAGCAGTTTACGGGACAGGGTCCCTGCCAATGAGCAGTTCTTC.

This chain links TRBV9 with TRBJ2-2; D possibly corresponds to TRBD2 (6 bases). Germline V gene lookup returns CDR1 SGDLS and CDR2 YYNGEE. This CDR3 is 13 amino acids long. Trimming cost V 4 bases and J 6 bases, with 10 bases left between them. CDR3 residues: CASSPGTPGELFF. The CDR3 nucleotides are TGTGCCAGCAGCCCTGGGACTCCCGGGGAGCTGTTTTTT.

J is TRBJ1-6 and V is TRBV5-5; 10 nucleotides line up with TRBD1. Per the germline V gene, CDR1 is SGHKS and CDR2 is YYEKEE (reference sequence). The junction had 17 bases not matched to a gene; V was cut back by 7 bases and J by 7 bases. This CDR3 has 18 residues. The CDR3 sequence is CASGEGQGPSRRNSPLHF. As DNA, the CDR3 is TGTGCCAGCGGTGAGGGACAGGGGCCATCCCGGAGGAATTCACCCCTCCACTTT.

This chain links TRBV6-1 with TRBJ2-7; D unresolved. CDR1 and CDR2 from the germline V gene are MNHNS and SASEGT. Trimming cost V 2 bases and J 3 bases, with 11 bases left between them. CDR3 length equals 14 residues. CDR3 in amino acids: CASSEPGEGYEQYF. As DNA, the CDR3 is TGTGCCAGCAGTGAACCAGGTGAAGGCTACGAGCAGTACTTC.

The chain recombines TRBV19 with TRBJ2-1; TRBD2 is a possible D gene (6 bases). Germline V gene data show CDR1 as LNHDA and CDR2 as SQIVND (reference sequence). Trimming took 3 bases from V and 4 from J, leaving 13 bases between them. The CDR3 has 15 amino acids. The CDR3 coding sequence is TGTGCCAGTAGTATGGGGGGAACCCTATACAATGAGCAGTTCTTC. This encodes CASSMGGTLYNEQFF.

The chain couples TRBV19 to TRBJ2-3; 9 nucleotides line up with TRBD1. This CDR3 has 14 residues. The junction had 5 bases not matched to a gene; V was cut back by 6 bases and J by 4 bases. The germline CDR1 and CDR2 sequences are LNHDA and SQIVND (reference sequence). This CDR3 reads CASRGQGDPDTQYF. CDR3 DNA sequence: TGTGCCAGTAGGGGACAGGGTGACCCAGATACGCAGTATTTT.

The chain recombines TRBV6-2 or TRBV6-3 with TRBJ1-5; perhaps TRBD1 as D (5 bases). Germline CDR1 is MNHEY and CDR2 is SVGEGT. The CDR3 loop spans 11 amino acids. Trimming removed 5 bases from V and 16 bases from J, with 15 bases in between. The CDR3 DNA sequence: TGTGCCAGCAGTCAGGGCGTTTCCGAACATTTT. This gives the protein CASSQGVSEHF.